This TCR beta chain appears in the sequencing data of a study of Ad26.COV2.S vaccination and SARS-CoV-2 variants. Trimming pared 0 bases from V and 1 base from J, leaving 10 bases between. Germline V gives CDR1 MNHEY, CDR2 SVGAGI. This CDR3 region has 16 residues. Profiled with immunoSEQ multiplex PCR; TCRdb holds only in-frame clones, not every one. Of about 420,000 clones in the sample, around 87% were seen once. Treatment here: some 19 received Ad26.COV2.S at low or high dose, single or two shots; 5 received placebo; per-sample allocation not given. On day 63 after the first injection, vaccine and placebo recipients gave samples.

This chain joins TRBV6-5 and TRBJ2-1; tentative D call: TRBD2 (6 bases). The sequencing here drew on peripheral blood, taken in a trial of Ad26.COV2.S vaccine versus placebo. The TCR sequence derives from a person between 18 and 65 years old who received the Ad26.COV2.S COVID-19 vaccine or a placebo. For the CDR3, the DNA is TGTGCCAGCAGTTACTCGGCGGGGATTTCCTACAATGAGCAGTTCTTC. Its translation is CASSYSAGISYNEQFF.